What follows are 25 T cell receptor beta chains derived from one specimen sequenced in a study of cytotoxic CD8 clonotypes in ibrutinib-treated CLL. Assay: immunoSEQ multiplex PCR; the TCRdb copy retains only in-frame clones and omits some. The sample consists of about 330,000 clones, roughly two thirds of them appearing once. The sequencing used PBMCs, collected after 36 months of ibrutinib treatment. The receptors come from a human donor with chronic lymphocytic leukemia.

This clone was seen a few times. J is TRBJ2-5 and V is TRBV4-1; 7 bases line up with TRBD2. CDR1 is MGHRA, CDR2 YSYEKL, per germline. The CDR3 covers 15 residues. V dropped 1 base and J dropped 0; count of bases not matched to a gene: 2. The CDR3 is CASSQGLAYQETQYF. As DNA, the CDR3 is TGCGCCAGCAGCCAAGGACTAGCATACCAAGAGACCCAGTACTTC.

This chain joins TRBV29-1 and TRBJ2-7; 7 positions match TRBD2. The germline V gene encodes CDR1 SQVTM and CDR2 ANQGSEA. After removal of 4 bases from V and 5 bases from J, the junction contained 8 bases not matched to a gene. The length of the CDR3 is 13 residues. The CDR3 DNA reads as TGCAGCGTTGTTGGCGGGAGTTTCAACGAGCAGTACTTC. This sequence encodes CSVVGGSFNEQYF.

The rearrangement uses TRBV10-2 and TRBJ2-7; the match to TRBD1 covers 7 bases. V was clipped by 7 bases and J by 4 bases; unmatched bases: 7. This CDR3 is built from 13 residues. Germline V gives CDR1 WSHSY, CDR2 SAAADI. This CDR3 reads CASIPGQNYEQYF. Written as DNA, the CDR3 is TGCGCCAGCATTCCGGGACAGAATTACGAGCAGTACTTC.

Turning to this clone: One end of the junction is discordant with germline, which a read error may explain. V and J are TRBV6-1 and TRBJ1-2; unclear D gene. The CDR3 runs 14 residues. Germline CDR1 and CDR2: MNHNS and SASEGT. The CDR3 here is CASSETAGKKNLGF. CDR3 DNA sequence: TGTGCCAGCAGTGAAACGGCCGGAAAGAAGAACCTAGGTTTC.

The chain is built from TRBV6-5 and TRBJ1-2; 7 nucleotides match TRBD1. The CDR3 sequence is 15 residues long. Germline CDR1 is MNHEY and CDR2 is SVGAGI. Trimming at V came to 1 base and at J to 8 bases, leaving 10 bases not matched to a gene. CDR3 sequence: CASSYWTGSRLGYTF. The CDR3 region has the DNA TGTGCCAGCAGTTACTGGACAGGATCGAGGTTAGGCTACACCTTC.

The chain links TRBV5-1 to TRBJ2-7; a possible D gene is TRBD1 (6 bases). Trimming removed 4 bases from V and 5 bases from J, with 13 bases in between. Germline V CDR1 and CDR2: SGHRS, YFSETQ. CDR3 length: 13 residues. CDR3 sequence (DNA): TGCGCCAGCAGCCCACAACAGGGTAACGAGCAGTACTTC. Translated: CASSPQQGNEQYF. Full variable domain (remainder filled in from reference TRBV5-1 and TRBJ2-7): KAGVTQTPRYLIKTRGQQVTLSCSPISGHRSVSWYQQTPGQGLQFLFEYFSETQRNKGNFPGRFSGRQFSNSRSEMNVSTLELGDSALYLCASSPQQGNEQYFGPGTRLTVT.

This chain joins TRBV19 and TRBJ2-7; D possibly uses TRBD1 or TRBD2 (5 bases each). The length of the CDR3 is 15 residues. In germline, CDR1 is LNHDA, CDR2 SQIVND (reference sequence). V was pared by 3 bases and J by 4 bases, with 16 bases between. CDR3: CASSISAPGGYEQYF. The CDR3, as DNA: TGTGCCAGTAGTATTTCCGCTCCTGGGGGTTACGAGCAGTACTTC.

Only a few counts were recorded for this clone. The chain recombines TRBV13 with TRBJ1-2; the D gene is possibly TRBD1 (5 bases). Germline loops: CDR1 PRHDT, CDR2 FYEKMQ (reference sequence). The V and J ends lost 2 bases and 4 bases respectively, with 14 bases between them. The CDR3 consists of 15 residues. The CDR3 reads CASSLRGRGFYGYTF. CDR3 DNA: TGTGCCAGCAGCTTACGGGGCCGGGGGTTCTATGGCTACACCTTC.

V gene TRBV5-1 combines with J gene TRBJ1-5; D gene uncertain. Germline V lookup: CDR1 SGHRS, CDR2 YFSETQ. V was shortened by 9 bases and J by 0 bases, with 7 bases between the two germline ends. The CDR3 is 12 amino acids. CDR3 sequence: CATHSSNQPQHF. The CDR3 DNA sequence: TGCGCCACCCACAGTAGCAATCAGCCCCAGCATTTT.

This chain connects TRBV10-3 to TRBJ1-1; 7 bases agree with TRBD1. The CDR3 is 12 residues long. Germline V gene sequence: CDR1 ENHRY, CDR2 SYGVKD. After removal of 7 bases from V and 8 bases from J, the junction contained 7 bases not matched to a gene. CDR3 sequence (DNA): TGTGCCATCACCGGGAACAGGGGAGAAGCTTTCTTT. Its translation is CAITGNRGEAFF.

The chain has TRBV10-3 and TRBJ2-2; 8 nucleotides line up with TRBD1. The V and J ends lost 8 bases and 2 bases, in that order; junction bases with no gene match: 4. Germline assignment: CDR1 ENHRY and CDR2 SYGVKD. The CDR3 is made up of 14 amino acids. CDR3 residues: CAIRQGSNTGELFF. CDR3 coding DNA: TGTGCCATCCGACAGGGGAGTAACACCGGGGAGCTGTTTTTT.

The chain joins TRBV11-1 to TRBJ1-2; 12 nucleotides line up with TRBD1. Germline CDR1 is SGHAT and CDR2 is FQDESV (reference sequence). The CDR3 extends over 17 amino acids. V shed 4 bases and J 9 bases; nucleotides not matched to a gene: 15. The CDR3: CASSYTYRDRGRASYTF. In DNA, the CDR3 is TGTGCCAGCAGCTACACGTACCGGGACAGGGGGCGGGCGAGCTACACCTTC.

The V and J genes are TRBV6-5 and TRBJ2-4; a possible D gene is TRBD1 (5 bases). Trimming stripped 6 bases from V and 1 base from J, with 10 bases between. The CDR3 sequence is 14 residues long. Per the germline V gene, CDR1 is MNHEY and CDR2 is SVGAGI. CDR3 in amino acids: CASRDTWAKNIQYF. Here the CDR3 DNA reads TGTGCCAGCAGGGACACCTGGGCCAAAAACATTCAGTACTTC.

This clone was detected only a few times. DNA of the CDR3: TGTGCCAGCAGTTTAGTAGGGACTAGGGAGACCCAGTACTTC. Its translation: CASSLVGTRETQYF. This sequence joins TRBV28 and TRBJ2-5; 8 nucleotides agree with TRBD2. The CDR3 has 14 residues. The V segment lost 2 bases and the J segment 5 bases; nucleotides outside the gene matches: 4. Germline CDR1 and CDR2: MDHEN and SYDVKM.

As DNA, the CDR3 is TGTGCCAGCAAGGCTAGCCGGGGGTCCTACGAGCAGTACTTC. It yields the protein CASKASRGSYEQYF. The chain uses TRBV2 and TRBJ2-7, with D possibly being TRBD2 (6 bases). Trimming took off 7 bases at V and 1 base at J, with 14 bases between the two ends. The CDR3 totals 14 residues. CDR1 is SNHLY and CDR2 is FYNNEI in the germline V gene.

The chain carries TRBV29-1 and TRBJ2-5; D is perhaps TRBD1 or TRBD2 (6 bases each). V lost 5 bases and J lost 3, with 10 bases in between. Germline-derived CDR1 and CDR2 are SQVTM and ANQGSEA. The CDR3 is 12 residues long. The CDR3 nucleotides are TGCAGCGTTAGGGGGGCGGAAGAGACCCAGTACTTC. Translation gives CSVRGAEETQYF.

The chain has TRBV27 and TRBJ1-5; 9 nucleotides agree with TRBD1. Germline-derived CDR1 and CDR2 are MNHEY and SMNVEV (reference sequence). Trimming at V came to 6 bases and at J to 3 bases, leaving 18 bases not matched to a gene. The CDR3 totals 19 residues. The CDR3 bases are TGTGCCAGCAGATTTAGTACAGGGACAGGGTCGGGGTACAATCAGCCCCAGCATTTT. This encodes CASRFSTGTGSGYNQPQHF.

This clone came up once. The chain uses TRBV25-1 and TRBJ2-1; TRBD2 agrees at 7 bases. CDR1 and CDR2 (germline): MGHDK, SYGVNS. There are 13 residues in the CDR3. Unmatched junction bases numbered 6, after V lost 9 bases and J lost 4 bases. This CDR3 reads CASRAGLYNEQFF. In nucleotides, the CDR3 is TGTGCCAGTCGAGCGGGATTATACAATGAGCAGTTCTTC.

The chain recombines TRBV7-6 with TRBJ2-7, with 7 nucleotides matching TRBD2. Germline-derived CDR1 and CDR2 are SGHVS and FNYEAQ. The CDR3 totals 14 residues. Trimming removed 2 bases from V and 7 bases from J; junction bases left unmatched: 8. CDR3 protein: CASSLSTAGREQYF. The CDR3, as DNA: TGTGCCAGCAGCTTAAGTACAGCGGGGCGAGAGCAGTACTTC.

The chain employs TRBV18 and TRBJ1-5, with D tentatively TRBD1 (5 bases). The CDR3 extends over 16 amino acids. From germline, CDR1 is KGHSH and CDR2 LQKENI. V was shortened by 2 bases and J by 6 bases, with 17 bases between the two germline ends. CDR3 amino acids: CASSPGEWRGRQPQHF. The DNA for the CDR3 is TGTGCCAGCTCACCAGGTGAATGGAGGGGACGTCAGCCCCAGCATTTT. The variable domain in full, completed from reference TRBV18 and TRBJ1-5, reads NAGVMQNPRHLVRRRGQEARLRCSPMKGHSHVYWYRQLPEEGLKFMVYLQKENIIDESGMPKERFSAEFPKEGPSILRIQQVVRGDSAAYFCASSPGEWRGRQPQHFGDGTRLSIL.

This CDR3 reads CASSPRQDNTEAFF. The CDR3 DNA reads TGCGCCAGCAGCCCCCGACAGGACAACACTGAAGCTTTCTTT. The rearrangement joins TRBV4-1 to TRBJ1-1, with a weak D call TRBD1 (6 bases). Looked up from germline, CDR1 is MGHRA and CDR2 is YSYEKL. V was cut by 4 bases and J by 2 bases, with 11 bases left in between. This CDR3 spans 14 amino acids.

This clone was detected only a few times. The chain joins TRBV12-5 to TRBJ2-1; 11 positions match TRBD1. V trimming: 1 base; J trimming: 9 bases; junction bases outside the gene matches: 5. Germline loops: CDR1 LGHNT, CDR2 FRNRAP. The CDR3 spans 15 residues. Here the CDR3 reads CASGLGTGGWGEQFF. DNA for the CDR3: TGTGCTAGTGGTTTGGGGACAGGGGGCTGGGGTGAGCAGTTCTTC.

The chain links TRBV19 to TRBJ2-5, with 7 bases aligning to TRBD1. The V gene's germline CDR1 is LNHDA and CDR2 SQIVND (reference sequence). The CDR3 is 13 amino acids. J lost 3 bases, V lost 7 bases, and 5 bases had no gene match. The CDR3 loop reads CASTPTGKETQYF. The CDR3, as DNA: TGTGCCAGTACCCCGACAGGGAAAGAGACCCAGTACTTC.

The CDR3 region has the DNA TGTGCCAGCAGTCCCGGTGAGAAACTGTTTTTT. It translates to CASSPGEKLFF. The gene calls are TRBV6-6 and TRBJ1-4; no clear D. Germline CDR1 and CDR2: MNHNY and SVGAGI (reference sequence). V dropped 5 bases and J dropped 11 bases, with 9 bases sitting between them. This CDR3 has 11 amino acids.

CDR3 sequence (DNA): TGTGCCAGCTCACCCGGACAGGGGGCTGGAGAGACCCAGTACTTC. Translated, it gives CASSPGQGAGETQYF. This chain uses TRBV18 with TRBJ2-5; 11 bases are shared with TRBD1. Losses at the gene ends were 3 bases for V and 4 bases for J; bases not matched to a gene: 4. CDR1 KGHSH and CDR2 LQKENI come from the germline V gene. The length of the CDR3 is 15 residues.